Shown below are 26 T cell receptor beta chains from a single sample sequenced in a study of blood T cell repertoires in COVID-19 (dated by TCRdb to the early 2020s). The library was prepared using the immunoSEQ multiplex PCR assay. Entries here come from immuneACCESS through TCRdb and include only in-frame sequences with V and J called. Some clones fail to appear in such tables; in the studies checked, an unresolved V gene covers under half of the shortfall, and the cause of the remainder is unknown. Present in this sample are fewer than 500,000 clones, about nine tenths of which were seen just once. The ten largest clones represent more than 1.4% of the sample. The sequenced sample consisted of peripheral blood. These TCRs come from a woman in her twenties or thirties with active or convalescent COVID-19.

This chain connects TRBV4-1 to TRBJ1-2; 12 bases match TRBD1. Trimming took 5 bases from V and 7 from J; bases not matched to a gene: 5. CDR3 length equals 14 residues. Looked up from germline, CDR1 is MGHRA and CDR2 is YSYEKL. As DNA, the CDR3 is TGCGCCAGCAGCACGGGACAGGGGGCTGGTGGCTACACCTTC. Translation gives CASSTGQGAGGYTF.

This clone was observed a handful of times. The chain combines TRBV6-2 or TRBV6-3 with TRBJ2-1; TRBD1 agrees at 9 bases. CDR3 length: 16 amino acids. Per germline, CDR1 MNHEY and CDR2 SVGEGT. V lost 4 bases to trimming and J lost 4 bases; unmatched junction nucleotides: 8. The CDR3 DNA reads TGTGCCAGCAGTTCCGGCGGGACAGGGCAGTACAATGAGCAGTTCTTC. It is translated as CASSSGGTGQYNEQFF.

This clone appeared a few times. The junction shows a germline mismatch at one end, possibly a read error. The rearrangement joins TRBV7-8 to TRBJ1-1, with 12 bases identical to TRBD1. Germline CDR1 reads SGHVS; CDR2 reads FQNEAQ. The CDR3 runs 19 residues. DNA for the CDR3: TGTGCCAGCAGATTAGGCCAGACGGGACAGGGGGCGCGTAGAACTGAAGCTTTCTTT. The encoded protein is CASRLGQTGQGARRTEAFF.

For this clone: Other DNA sequences in this specimen translate into the identical CDR3. The chain employs TRBV5-8 and TRBJ1-1, with no clear D. CDR1 is SGHTS and CDR2 is YDEGEE in the germline V gene. Deletions cut 1 base from V and 1 base from J, with 5 bases between. The CDR3 is 13 amino acids. DNA for the CDR3: TGTGCCAGCAGCTTGTTGCGGAACACTGAAGCTTTCTTT. Protein: CASSLLRNTEAFF.

The chain employs TRBV3-1 (or the pseudogene TRBV3-2) and TRBJ1-2; a possible D gene is TRBD1 (6 bases). This CDR3 comprises 13 residues. V shed 4 bases and J shed 4 bases, with 10 bases lying between them. CDR1 is LGHDT and CDR2 is YNNKEL in the germline V gene (reference sequence). CDR3 in amino acids: CASSPRDTYGYTF. The CDR3 DNA is TGTGCCAGCAGCCCCAGGGACACCTATGGCTACACCTTC.

This clone has a single count. The chain has TRBV23-1 and TRBJ1-2; 8 nucleotides line up with TRBD1. TRBV23-1 is flagged as an ORF with uncertain function. The junction had 12 bases not matched to a gene; V was cut back by 0 bases and J by 9 bases. This CDR3 is 16 amino acids long. CDR3 in amino acids: CASSQSARQGNLCYTF. CDR3 nucleotide sequence: TGCGCCAGCAGTCAATCGGCGAGACAGGGGAATCTGTGCTACACCTTC.

The chain combines TRBV4-1 with TRBJ2-3; TRBD2 agrees at 13 bases. Trimming took 3 bases from V and 1 from J; bases not matched to a gene: 16. CDR1 is MGHRA and CDR2 is YSYEKL in the germline V gene. The CDR3 has 21 amino acids. The CDR3: CASSHKRAKEGLAGRTDTQYF. CDR3 sequence (DNA): TGCGCCAGCAGCCATAAAAGGGCTAAGGAGGGACTAGCGGGGCGCACAGATACGCAGTATTTT.

The V and J genes are TRBV7-7 and TRBJ1-5, with 9 bases that match TRBD1. This CDR3 comprises 16 residues. Germline CDR1 SSHAT, CDR2 FNYEAQ (reference sequence). J was trimmed by 3 bases and V by 5 bases; bases with no gene match: 8. The CDR3 spells CASSHRDRDANQPQHF. CDR3 bases: TGTGCCAGCAGCCACCGGGACAGGGACGCCAATCAGCCCCAGCATTTT.

This sequence joins TRBV6-5 and TRBJ1-3; maybe TRBD1 (5 bases). The V end lost 6 bases, the J end lost 0 bases, and 12 bases lay between the germline ends. CDR1 is MNHEY, CDR2 SVGAGI, per germline. This CDR3 spans 15 amino acids. The CDR3 loop is CASRLGGTSGNTIYF. CDR3 in DNA: TGTGCCAGCAGATTAGGAGGGACCTCTGGAAACACCATATATTTT.

This clone was observed a single time. The chain employs TRBV3-1 (or the pseudogene TRBV3-2) and TRBJ2-2; tentative D call: TRBD2 (5 bases). The length of the CDR3 is 17 residues. Trimming removed 0 bases from V and 1 base from J, with 12 bases in between. Germline V gene lookup returns CDR1 LGHDT and CDR2 YNNKEL (reference sequence). CDR3: CASSQDLGLMNTGELFF. In nucleotides, the CDR3 is TGTGCCAGCAGCCAAGATTTAGGACTGATGAACACCGGGGAGCTGTTTTTT.

The chain uses TRBV14 and TRBJ1-3; 11 bases map to TRBD1. The CDR3 totals 18 residues. The V segment lost 0 bases and the J segment 0 bases; nucleotides outside the gene matches: 4. Germline CDR1 reads SGHDN; CDR2 reads FVKESK. CDR3 coding DNA: TGTGCCAGCAGCCAAGATCGGACAGGGGGCTACTCTGGAAACACCATATATTTT. It codes for CASSQDRTGGYSGNTIYF.

The rearrangement joins TRBV2 to TRBJ2-2; TRBD2 agrees at 11 bases. CDR3 length: 19 amino acids. The junction had 8 bases not matched to a gene; V was cut back by 2 bases and J by 0 bases. Germline loops: CDR1 SNHLY, CDR2 FYNNEI. The CDR3 protein is CASSEWVAGGAANTGELFF. As DNA, the CDR3 is TGTGCCAGCAGTGAATGGGTAGCGGGAGGGGCCGCGAACACCGGGGAGCTGTTTTTT.

J is TRBJ2-5 and V is TRBV6-5; D ambiguous. The CDR3 is made up of 14 amino acids. The germline V and J ends were trimmed by 2 bases and 2 bases, with 9 bases remaining between them. Germline values: CDR1 MNHEY, CDR2 SVGAGI. DNA of the CDR3: TGTGCCAGCAGTTACGGGCAGTCACAAGAGACCCAGTACTTC. It encodes CASSYGQSQETQYF.

A word on this clone: This same CDR3 is encoded by further DNA sequences in the sample. The chain is built from TRBV6-5 and TRBJ1-5; possibly TRBD1 for D (6 bases). The CDR3 is 14 amino acids. V lost 4 bases and J 3 bases, leaving 10 bases between the germline ends. Germline CDR1 and CDR2: MNHEY and SVGAGI. The CDR3 DNA reads as TGTGCCAGCAGTTCACAGGGAAACAATCAGCCCCAGCATTTT. Protein sequence: CASSSQGNNQPQHF.

The chain combines TRBV2 with TRBJ1-2; D is unclear. The CDR3 is 13 amino acids. Germline lookup yields CDR1 SNHLY and CDR2 FYNNEI. V gave up 6 bases and J gave up 1 base, with 9 bases separating them. The DNA of the CDR3 is TGTGCCAGCAGGGCGACACTTAACTATGGCTACACCTTC. Its protein is CASRATLNYGYTF.

This clone was counted once. The V and J genes are TRBV15 and TRBJ2-1; D unclear. Trimming took off 0 bases at V and 0 bases at J, with 12 bases between the two ends. Germline V gene lookup returns CDR1 LNHNV and CDR2 YYDKDF (reference sequence). This CDR3 region has 17 residues. The CDR3 DNA is TGTGCCACCAGCAGAGATTATTCGAGTAGCTCCTACAATGAGCAGTTCTTC. It specifies CATSRDYSSSSYNEQFF.

This sequence joins TRBV2 and TRBJ2-3; perhaps TRBD2 as D (5 bases). Germline V gene sequence: CDR1 SNHLY, CDR2 FYNNEI. This CDR3 has 15 residues. V dropped 3 bases and J dropped 3 bases, with 13 bases sitting between them. This chain's CDR3 is CASSDGLAGTDTQYF. The CDR3 DNA sequence: TGTGCCAGCAGTGATGGTCTAGCTGGGACAGATACGCAGTATTTT.

The chain employs TRBV5-1 and TRBJ1-2, with a possible D match to TRBD1 (5 bases). V shed 6 bases and J shed 8 bases, with 17 bases lying between them. Per germline, CDR1 SGHRS and CDR2 YFSETQ. The CDR3 sequence is 13 residues long. The CDR3, as DNA: TGCGCCAGCATGGATATAGGGGCCCAGGGCTACACCTTC. Protein sequence: CASMDIGAQGYTF.

The CDR3 is CASSLVQGHNSPLHF. The DNA for the CDR3 is TGCGCCAGCAGCTTGGTGCAGGGGCACAATTCACCCCTCCACTTT. J is TRBJ1-6 and V is TRBV5-1, with D perhaps matching TRBD1 (6 bases). This CDR3 region has 15 residues. V gave up 0 bases and J gave up 7 bases, with 11 bases separating them. Germline CDR1 is SGHRS and CDR2 is YFSETQ.

The chain uses TRBV6-5 and TRBJ2-1; 7 bases agree with TRBD2. V shed 7 bases, J shed 9 bases, and the junction held 12 bases outside the gene matches. Germline CDR1 MNHEY, CDR2 SVGAGI. CDR3 length: 14 amino acids. The CDR3 is CASTVPGGASEQFF. CDR3 in DNA: TGTGCCAGCACGGTCCCGGGAGGAGCGAGTGAGCAGTTCTTC.

The chain links TRBV19 to TRBJ1-5; D is unclear. Germline V gene lookup returns CDR1 LNHDA and CDR2 SQIVND (reference sequence). V lost 3 bases and J lost 3, with 12 bases in between. This CDR3 has 15 amino acids. The CDR3 DNA reads as TGTGCCAGTAGTATGAGCGGCAGCTTCAATCAGCCCCAGCATTTT. Translating it yields CASSMSGSFNQPQHF.

The chain carries TRBV5-5 and TRBJ1-1, with D tentatively TRBD1 (5 bases). The CDR3 is 14 residues long. Trimming left V 3 bases short and J 4 bases short, with 13 bases between. The germline gives CDR1 SGHKS, CDR2 YYEKEE (reference sequence). The chain's CDR3 is CASSSYTGVTEAFF. In nucleotides, the CDR3 is TGTGCCAGCAGCTCCTACACGGGGGTCACTGAAGCTTTCTTT.

The V and J genes are TRBV7-9 and TRBJ1-4; D perhaps matches TRBD1 (5 bases). The CDR3 has 16 amino acids. With 5 bases removed from V and 0 bases from J, the gap between germline ends came to 13 bases. Germline CDR1 reads SEHNR; CDR2 reads FQNEAQ (reference sequence). CDR3: CASSLGRTATNEKLFF. The CDR3 DNA is TGTGCCAGCAGCCTGGGGCGTACGGCAACTAATGAAAAACTGTTTTTT.

The V call is TRBV6-4, the J call TRBJ2-2, with 7 nucleotides matching TRBD1. Per germline, CDR1 MRHNA and CDR2 SNTAGT. The CDR3 extends over 16 amino acids. The V gene end was trimmed by 2 bases and the J gene end by 3 bases; junction bases not matched to a gene: 6. CDR3 DNA sequence: TGTGCCAGCAGTGACGGTAGGGGGCCTGACACCGGGGAGCTGTTTTTT. This sequence encodes CASSDGRGPDTGELFF.

This chain connects TRBV10-2 to TRBJ1-1, with D possibly TRBD1 on 5 matching bases. The CDR3 totals 14 residues. The germline CDR1 and CDR2 sequences are WSHSY and SAAADI. V lost 8 bases and J 4 bases, leaving 17 bases between the germline ends. The CDR3 nucleotides read TGCGCCAGCTCAACGGGCCTAGGGGTCACTGAAGCTTTCTTT. It yields the protein CASSTGLGVTEAFF.

The chain carries TRBV9 and TRBJ2-1, with 8 bases lining up with TRBD1. Germline V lookup: CDR1 SGDLS, CDR2 YYNGEE. The CDR3 loop spans 15 amino acids. V lost 3 bases to trimming and J lost 4 bases; unmatched junction nucleotides: 6. The CDR3 loop reads CASSALRDRYNEQFF. CDR3 nucleotide sequence: TGTGCCAGCAGCGCCCTCCGGGACAGGTACAATGAGCAGTTCTTC.